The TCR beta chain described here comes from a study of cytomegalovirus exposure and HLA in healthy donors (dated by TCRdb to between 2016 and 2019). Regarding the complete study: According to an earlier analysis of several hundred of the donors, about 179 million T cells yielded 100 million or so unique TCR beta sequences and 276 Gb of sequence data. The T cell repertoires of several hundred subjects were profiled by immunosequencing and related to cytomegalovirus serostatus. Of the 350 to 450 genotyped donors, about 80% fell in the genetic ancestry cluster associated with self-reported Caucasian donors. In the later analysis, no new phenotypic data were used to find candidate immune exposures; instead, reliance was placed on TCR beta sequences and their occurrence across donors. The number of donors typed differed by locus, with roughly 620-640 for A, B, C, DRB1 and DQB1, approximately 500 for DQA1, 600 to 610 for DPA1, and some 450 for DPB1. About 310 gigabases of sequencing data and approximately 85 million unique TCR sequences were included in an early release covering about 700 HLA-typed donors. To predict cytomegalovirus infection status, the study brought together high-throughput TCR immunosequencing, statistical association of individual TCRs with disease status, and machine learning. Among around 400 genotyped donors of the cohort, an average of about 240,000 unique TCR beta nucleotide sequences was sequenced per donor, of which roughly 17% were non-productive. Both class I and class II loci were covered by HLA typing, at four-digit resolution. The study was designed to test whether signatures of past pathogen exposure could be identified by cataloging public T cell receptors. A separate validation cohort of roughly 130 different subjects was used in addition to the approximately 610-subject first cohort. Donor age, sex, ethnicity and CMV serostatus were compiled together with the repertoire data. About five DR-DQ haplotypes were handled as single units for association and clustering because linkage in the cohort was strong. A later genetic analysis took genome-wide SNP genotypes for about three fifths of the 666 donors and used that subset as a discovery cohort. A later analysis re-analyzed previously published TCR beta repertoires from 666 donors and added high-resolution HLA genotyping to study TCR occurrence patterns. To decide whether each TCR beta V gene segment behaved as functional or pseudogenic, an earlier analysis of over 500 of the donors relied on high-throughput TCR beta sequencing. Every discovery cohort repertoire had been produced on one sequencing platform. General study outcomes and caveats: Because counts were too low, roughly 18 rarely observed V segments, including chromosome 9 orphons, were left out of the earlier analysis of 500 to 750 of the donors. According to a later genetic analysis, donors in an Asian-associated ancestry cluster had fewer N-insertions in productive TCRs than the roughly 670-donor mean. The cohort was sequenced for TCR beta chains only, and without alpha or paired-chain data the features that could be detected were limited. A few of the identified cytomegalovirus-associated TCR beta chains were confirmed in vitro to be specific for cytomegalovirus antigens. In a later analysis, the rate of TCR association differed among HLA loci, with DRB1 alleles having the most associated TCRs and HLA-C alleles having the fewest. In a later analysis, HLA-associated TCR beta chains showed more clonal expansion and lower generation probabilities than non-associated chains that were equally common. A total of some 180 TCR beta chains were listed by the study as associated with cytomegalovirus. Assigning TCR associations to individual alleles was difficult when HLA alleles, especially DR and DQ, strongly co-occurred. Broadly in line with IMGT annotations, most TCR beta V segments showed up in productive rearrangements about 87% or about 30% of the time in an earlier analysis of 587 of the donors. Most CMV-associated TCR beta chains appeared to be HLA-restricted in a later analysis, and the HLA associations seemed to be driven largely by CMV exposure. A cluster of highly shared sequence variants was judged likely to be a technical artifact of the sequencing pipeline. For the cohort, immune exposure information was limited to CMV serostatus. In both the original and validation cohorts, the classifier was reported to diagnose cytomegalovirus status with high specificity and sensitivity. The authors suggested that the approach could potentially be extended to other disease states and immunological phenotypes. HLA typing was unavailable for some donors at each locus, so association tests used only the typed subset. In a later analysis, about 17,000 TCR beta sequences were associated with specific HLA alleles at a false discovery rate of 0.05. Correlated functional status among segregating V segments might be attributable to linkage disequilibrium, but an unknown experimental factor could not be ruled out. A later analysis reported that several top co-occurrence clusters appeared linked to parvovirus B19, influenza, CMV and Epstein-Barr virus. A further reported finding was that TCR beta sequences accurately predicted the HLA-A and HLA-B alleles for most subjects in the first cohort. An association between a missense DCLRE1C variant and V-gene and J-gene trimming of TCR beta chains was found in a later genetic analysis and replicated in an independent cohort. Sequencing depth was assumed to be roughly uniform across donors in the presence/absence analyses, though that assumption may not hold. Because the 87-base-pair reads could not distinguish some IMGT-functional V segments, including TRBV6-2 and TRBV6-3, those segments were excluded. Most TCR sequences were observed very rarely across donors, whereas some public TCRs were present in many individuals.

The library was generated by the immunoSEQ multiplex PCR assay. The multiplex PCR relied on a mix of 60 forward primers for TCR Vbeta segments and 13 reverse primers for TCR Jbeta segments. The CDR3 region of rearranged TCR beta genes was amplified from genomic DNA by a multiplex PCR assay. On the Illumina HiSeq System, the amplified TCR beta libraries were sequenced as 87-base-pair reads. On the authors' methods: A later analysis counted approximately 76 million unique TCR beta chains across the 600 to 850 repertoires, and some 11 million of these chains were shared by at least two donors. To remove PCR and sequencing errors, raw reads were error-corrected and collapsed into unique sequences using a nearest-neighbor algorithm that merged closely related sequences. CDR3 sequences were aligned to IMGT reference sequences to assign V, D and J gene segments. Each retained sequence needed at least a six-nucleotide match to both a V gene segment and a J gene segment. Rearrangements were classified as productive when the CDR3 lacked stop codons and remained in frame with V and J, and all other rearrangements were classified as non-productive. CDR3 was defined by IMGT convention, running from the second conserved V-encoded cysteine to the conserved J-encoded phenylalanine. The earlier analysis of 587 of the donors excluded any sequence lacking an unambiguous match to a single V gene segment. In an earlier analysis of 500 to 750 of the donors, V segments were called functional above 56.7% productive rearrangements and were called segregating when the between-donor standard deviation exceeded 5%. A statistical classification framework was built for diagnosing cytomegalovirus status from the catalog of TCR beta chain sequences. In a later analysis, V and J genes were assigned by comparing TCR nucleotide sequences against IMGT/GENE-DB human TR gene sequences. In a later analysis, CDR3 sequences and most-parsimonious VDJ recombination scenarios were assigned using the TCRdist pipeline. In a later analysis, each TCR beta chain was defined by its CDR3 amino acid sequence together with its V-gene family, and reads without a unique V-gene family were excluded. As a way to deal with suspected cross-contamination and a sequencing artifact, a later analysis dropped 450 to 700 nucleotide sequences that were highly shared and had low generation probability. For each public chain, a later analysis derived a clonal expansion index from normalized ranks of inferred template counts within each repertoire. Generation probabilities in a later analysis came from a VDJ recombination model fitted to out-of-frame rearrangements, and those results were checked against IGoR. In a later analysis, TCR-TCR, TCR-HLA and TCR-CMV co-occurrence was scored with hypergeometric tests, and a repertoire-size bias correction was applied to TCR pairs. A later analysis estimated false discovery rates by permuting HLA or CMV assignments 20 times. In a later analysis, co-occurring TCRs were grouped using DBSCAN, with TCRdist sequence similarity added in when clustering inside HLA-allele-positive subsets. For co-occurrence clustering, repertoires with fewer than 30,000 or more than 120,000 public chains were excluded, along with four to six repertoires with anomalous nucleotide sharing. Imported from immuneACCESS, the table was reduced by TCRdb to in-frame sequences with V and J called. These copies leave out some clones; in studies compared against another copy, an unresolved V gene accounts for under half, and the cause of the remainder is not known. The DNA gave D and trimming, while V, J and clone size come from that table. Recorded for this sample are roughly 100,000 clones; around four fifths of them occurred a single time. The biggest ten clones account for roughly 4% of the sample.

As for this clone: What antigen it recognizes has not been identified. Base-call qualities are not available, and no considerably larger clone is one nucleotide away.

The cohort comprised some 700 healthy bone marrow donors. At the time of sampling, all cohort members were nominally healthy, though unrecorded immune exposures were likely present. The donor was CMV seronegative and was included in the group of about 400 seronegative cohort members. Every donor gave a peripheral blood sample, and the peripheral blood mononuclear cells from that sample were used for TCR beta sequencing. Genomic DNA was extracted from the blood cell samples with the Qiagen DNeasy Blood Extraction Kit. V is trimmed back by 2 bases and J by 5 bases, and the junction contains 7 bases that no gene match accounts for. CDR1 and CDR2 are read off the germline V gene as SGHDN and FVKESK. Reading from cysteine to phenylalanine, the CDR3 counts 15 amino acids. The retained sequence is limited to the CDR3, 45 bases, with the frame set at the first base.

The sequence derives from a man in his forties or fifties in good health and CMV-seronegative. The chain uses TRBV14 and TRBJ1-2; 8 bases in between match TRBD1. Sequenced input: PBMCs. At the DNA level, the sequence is TGTGCCAGCAGCCAATCCGGGACAGGTCCTTATGGCTACACCTTC. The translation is CASSQSGTGPYGYTF.